This record concerns one TCR beta chain sequence. The junction had 3 bases not matched to a gene; V was cut back by 2 bases and J by 0 bases. The CDR3 consists of 15 residues. CDR1 and CDR2 (germline): SGHNT, YYREEE (reference sequence). Sequencing was performed with immunoSEQ multiplex PCR; in TCRdb, only in-frame clones are kept and a portion is missing. The sample comprises approximately 58,000 clones, more than 80% of which are singletons, and around a third rests with the top ten. The sample originates from a study of blood T cell repertoires in COVID-19. About the study: Samples representing acute and convalescent COVID-19 were sourced from the United States, Italy and Spain.

What was sequenced was peripheral blood. V usage is TRBV5-4 and J usage is TRBJ2-3, with 7 positions matching TRBD2. This clonotype originated in a man aged 55 to 70 with COVID-19, enrolled during active disease. CDR3 bases: TGTGCCAGCAGCTTTGCGGGAGTTAGCACAGATACGCAGTATTTT. This gives the protein CASSFAGVSTDTQYF.